One T cell receptor (beta chain) is described in this entry. The antigen is undetermined. PCR amplification relied on 60 Vbeta primers (plus 13 Jbeta primers). The protocol was immunoSEQ multiplex PCR, while the TCRdb copy is restricted to in-frame clones and leaves out a portion. This table has approximately 110,000 clones, 74% appearing once. The data were obtained in a study of cytomegalovirus exposure and HLA in healthy donors. Looked up from germline, CDR1 is SGHTA and CDR2 is FQGNSA. The CDR3 is made up of 13 amino acids. Trimming stripped 1 base from V and 14 bases from J, with 17 bases between. Study observations and caveats: In an earlier analysis, about 90% or about 30%: the productive usage of most TCR beta V segments. A later analysis showed HLA-associated TCR beta chains outstripping equally common others in clonal expansion. The authors later found most CMV-associated TCR beta chains appeared HLA-restricted.

The sequencing sample was made of PBMCs. This receptor was identified in a woman between 50 and 59 years old in good health and CMV-seropositive. This rearrangement joins TRBV7-2 to TRBJ1-2, with TRBD1 as a possible D gene (5 bases). CDR3 protein: CASSLDRQIPGTF. CDR3 bases: TGTGCCAGCAGCTTAGACCGACAGATTCCAGGGACCTTC.